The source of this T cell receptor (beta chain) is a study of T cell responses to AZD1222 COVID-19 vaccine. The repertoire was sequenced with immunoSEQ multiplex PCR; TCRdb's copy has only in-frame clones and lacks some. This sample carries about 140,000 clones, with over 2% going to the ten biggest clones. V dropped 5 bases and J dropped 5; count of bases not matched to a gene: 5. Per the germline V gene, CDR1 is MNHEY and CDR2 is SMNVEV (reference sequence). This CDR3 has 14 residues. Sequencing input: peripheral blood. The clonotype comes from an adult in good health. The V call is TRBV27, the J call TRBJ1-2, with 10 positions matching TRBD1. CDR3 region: CASSRQGAGYGYTF. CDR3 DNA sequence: TGTGCCAGCAGTCGACAGGGGGCCGGGTATGGCTACACCTTC.